The 18 T cell receptor beta chains given below trace back to one sample, sequenced in a study of regulatory T cells in long-lasting Graves disease. Time point described: newly diagnosed GD, antithyroid drugs for less than 3 months. RNA from PBMCs was the source of the TCR library. Libraries of TCR beta came from iRepertoire HTBI primers plus Arm-PCR of CDR3 regions. TCRdb used MiXCR to reprocess the multiplex PCR reads, holding one entry per CDR3 protein. The repertoire holds 620,000 or so distinct CDR3 sequences, with approximately 15% as singletons. This sample also appeared in a second study, on T cells in Graves' hyperthyroidism and ophthalmopathy.

Sequences were derived from peripheral blood mononuclear cells (PBMCs), sampled at new diagnosis, from a patient treated with antithyroid drugs. These receptors were obtained from a woman aged 25-40 years with Graves disease.

In DNA form, the CDR3 reads TGTGCCAGCAAGCGACCCGCCTCCGCAGATACGCAGTATTTT. This encodes CASKRPASADTQYF. The chain uses TRBV5-6 and TRBJ2-3; D is unresolved. This CDR3 spans 14 amino acids. Germline assignment: CDR1 SGHDT and CDR2 YYEEEE. V lost 6 bases, J lost 4 bases, and 15 bases lay in between.

This chain joins TRBV2 and TRBJ2-7, with 11 bases matching TRBD2. V lost 1 base to trimming and J lost 3 bases; unmatched junction nucleotides: 2. Germline V gene data show CDR1 as SNHLY and CDR2 as FYNNEI. This CDR3 spans 15 amino acids. The CDR3 DNA reads as TGTGCCAGCAGTGAAGTGGGGACTAGCGGCTACGAGCAGTACTTC. Its translation: CASSEVGTSGYEQYF.

This clonotype was seen many times. The V gene is TRBV2, the J gene TRBJ2-7; TRBD1 aligns across 9 bases. The CDR3 sequence is 13 residues long. The V gene end was trimmed by 8 bases and the J gene end by 6 bases; junction bases not matched to a gene: 8. From germline, CDR1 is SNHLY and CDR2 FYNNEI. The CDR3 reads CASGGTGFREQYF. The CDR3 coding sequence is TGTGCCAGCGGTGGGACAGGGTTCCGCGAGCAGTACTTC.

The count of this clonotype is one. The J gene is TRBJ1-3, the V gene TRBV30, with 10 bases aligning to TRBD1. The trim removed 5 bases at V and 0 bases at J, leaving 13 bases unmatched. Germline V gene lookup returns CDR1 GTSNPN and CDR2 SVGIG (reference sequence). The CDR3 runs 18 residues. The CDR3 sequence is CAWQHILGQGSSGNTIYF. CDR3 coding DNA: TGTGCCTGGCAACACATATTGGGACAGGGGAGCTCTGGAAACACCATATATTTT. The entire variable domain, with the rest obtained from reference TRBV30 and TRBJ1-3, is as follows: SQTIHQWPATLVQPVGSPLSLECTVEGTSNPNLYWYRQAAGRGLQLLFYSVGIGQISSEVPQNLSASRPQDRQFILSSKKLLLSDSGFYLCAWQHILGQGSSGNTIYFGEGSWLTVV.

Many counts were recorded for this clonotype. The genes are TRBV28 and TRBJ2-6; no firm D call. Germline-derived CDR1 and CDR2 are MDHEN and SYDVKM. V lost 6 bases and J lost 2, with 8 bases in between. The CDR3 spans 14 residues. As DNA, the CDR3 is TGTGCCAGCAGAGGTTTTGCTGGGGCCAACGTCCTGACTTTC. Protein sequence: CASRGFAGANVLTF.

This clonotype was picked up a small number of times. The rearrangement links TRBV19 to TRBJ1-1, with D perhaps TRBD1 (5 bases). The CDR3 covers 14 residues. Trimming pared 2 bases from V and 4 bases from J, leaving 11 bases between. Germline V gene data show CDR1 as LNHDA and CDR2 as SQIVND (reference sequence). CDR3 in DNA: TGTGCCAGTAGTATACAGGGTGGGATCACTGAAGCTTTCTTT. Translation: CASSIQGGITEAFF.

The chain recombines TRBV30 with TRBJ1-1; a possible D gene is TRBD1 (5 bases). The CDR3 loop spans 15 amino acids. Trimming stripped 2 bases from V and 2 bases from J, with 15 bases between. Germline-derived CDR1 and CDR2 are GTSNPN and SVGIG (reference sequence). This CDR3 reads CAWSQWGRDNTEAFF. The CDR3, as DNA: TGTGCCTGGAGTCAATGGGGGAGAGACAACACTGAAGCTTTCTTT. The variable domain in full, with the rest retrieved from reference TRBV30 and TRBJ1-1, is SQTIHQWPATLVQPVGSPLSLECTVEGTSNPNLYWYRQAAGRGLQLLFYSVGIGQISSEVPQNLSASRPQDRQFILSSKKLLLSDSGFYLCAWSQWGRDNTEAFFGQGTRLTVV.

This clonotype was detected only a few times. The chain joins TRBV30 to TRBJ2-7, with unresolved D. V lost 4 bases and J 1 base, leaving 8 bases between the germline ends. The CDR3 extends over 12 amino acids. Germline V gene sequence: CDR1 GTSNPN, CDR2 SVGIG (reference sequence). CDR3 in amino acids: CAWNRQSYEQYF. CDR3 coding DNA: TGTGCCTGGAATAGACAATCCTACGAGCAGTACTTC.

The chain employs TRBV20-1 and TRBJ2-7; 11 bases map to TRBD2. Unmatched junction bases numbered 5, after V lost 6 bases and J lost 4 bases. CDR3 length equals 13 residues. Germline values: CDR1 DFQATT, CDR2 SNEGSKA (reference sequence). The CDR3 coding sequence is TGCAGTGCCAAGGGGACTAGCGGTTACGAGCAGTACTTC. It codes for CSAKGTSGYEQYF.

This clonotype was recorded many times. One end of the junction varies from germline; a read error may be responsible. The chain couples TRBV27 to TRBJ1-4; 10 bases are a match to TRBD1. Germline CDR1 reads MNHEY; CDR2 reads SMNVEV (reference sequence). This CDR3 spans 9 amino acids. CDR3 bases: TGTGCCGCAGGGGACAGGGGAGTTTTT. It translates to CAAGDRGVF.

This chain links TRBV19 with TRBJ2-7; D call uncertain. CDR1 LNHDA and CDR2 SQIVND come from the germline V gene (reference sequence). This CDR3 has 13 amino acids. Trimming took off 3 bases at V and 2 bases at J, with 8 bases between the two ends. CDR3 sequence: CASSISRTYEQYF. The DNA for the CDR3 is TGTGCCAGTAGTATTTCCCGGACCTACGAGCAGTACTTC.

This sequence joins TRBV5-1 and TRBJ2-5, with 9 bases aligning to TRBD1. The length of the CDR3 is 20 residues. Germline V gene sequence: CDR1 SGHRS, CDR2 YFSETQ. Losses at the gene ends were 0 bases for V and 4 bases for J; bases not matched to a gene: 19. DNA for the CDR3: TGCGCCAGCAGCTTGGGCCGGACAGGGGCAAAGATGAGGGGGGCAGAGACCCAGTACTTC. Translation gives CASSLGRTGAKMRGAETQYF.

The chain employs TRBV19 and TRBJ1-5, with D unclear. V gave up 3 bases and J gave up 0 bases, with 9 bases separating them. Per the germline V gene, CDR1 is LNHDA and CDR2 is SQIVND (reference sequence). The CDR3 loop spans 15 amino acids. CDR3 protein: CASSMSGNSNQPQHF. Written as DNA, the CDR3 is TGTGCCAGTAGTATGAGCGGGAATAGCAATCAGCCCCAGCATTTT.

The genes are TRBV24-1 and TRBJ2-2; 14 bases fit TRBD2. This CDR3 is 17 amino acids long. J gave up 3 bases and V 3 bases, and 2 bases lay outside the gene matches. Germline assignment: CDR1 KGHDR and CDR2 SFDVKD. Here the CDR3 DNA reads TGTGCCACCAGTGATCCGGGACTAGCGGGGGACACCGGGGAGCTGTTTTTT. Translated: CATSDPGLAGDTGELFF.

The table lists this clonotype with many counts. This chain uses TRBV28 with TRBJ1-2, with 9 bases aligning to TRBD1. The V and J ends lost 3 bases and 0 bases, in that order; junction bases with no gene match: 5. The CDR3 sequence is 16 residues long. Germline V lookup: CDR1 MDHEN, CDR2 SYDVKM. The CDR3 sequence: CASSFRDRATNYGYTF. CDR3 nucleotides: TGTGCCAGCAGTTTTCGGGACAGGGCCACTAACTATGGCTACACCTTC.

The genes are TRBV5-5 and TRBJ2-1; weak D call: TRBD1 (6 bases). V shed 7 bases and J shed 4 bases, with 18 bases lying between them. The CDR3 sequence is 15 residues long. CDR1 and CDR2 (germline): SGHKS, YYEKEE (reference sequence). The CDR3 here is CASLKQAGAYNEQFF. The CDR3 coding sequence is TGTGCCAGCTTAAAGCAGGCAGGGGCGTACAATGAGCAGTTCTTC.

This chain links TRBV20-1 with TRBJ2-7; 12 nucleotides agree with TRBD2. Germline V gene sequence: CDR1 DFQATT, CDR2 SNEGSKA (reference sequence). The CDR3 has 12 amino acids. The CDR3 protein is CTGLAGSYEQYF. In DNA, the CDR3 is TGCACCGGACTAGCGGGGTCCTACGAGCAGTACTTC.

The V gene is TRBV29-1, the J gene TRBJ2-1; 7 nucleotides agree with TRBD1. The ends lost 7 bases at V and 2 bases at J; junction bases unmatched: 2. The CDR3 spans 12 residues. Germline CDR1 SQVTM, CDR2 ANQGSEA. Here the CDR3 DNA reads TGCAGCGCCGACAGGGCCTACAATGAGCAGTTCTTC. Encoded protein: CSADRAYNEQFF.